Each of the 23 T cell receptor beta chains below was sequenced from the same sample in a study of early T cells in non-severe SARS-CoV-2 infection. TCRdb recomputed calls from the 5' RACE reads with MiXCR, one row per CDR3 protein. This table has some 28,000 distinct CDR3 sequences, around 5.4% appearing once. The sample comprised whole blood. The source is an adult who was a healthcare worker with PCR-confirmed SARS-CoV-2 infection or an uninfected control (not recorded which).

In its sample, this clonotype was seen many times. The CDR3 DNA reads TGTGCCAGCAGCCCATCTCGGGAACAAGAGACCCAGTACTTC. Its translation: CASSPSREQETQYF. This chain joins TRBV7-9 and TRBJ2-5; possible D gene TRBD2, 5 bases. There are 14 residues in the CDR3. Per the germline V gene, CDR1 is SEHNR and CDR2 is FQNEAQ (reference sequence). V dropped 5 bases and J dropped 2 bases, with 12 bases sitting between them.

The gene calls are TRBV4-1 and TRBJ2-3; D unclear. The germline V gene has CDR1 MGHRA and CDR2 YSYEKL. This CDR3 is built from 14 residues. The germline V and J ends were trimmed by 1 base and 1 base, with 6 bases remaining between them. For the CDR3, the DNA is TGCGCCAGCAGCCAAGCTCAGGGCACAGATACGCAGTATTTT. Amino acid sequence: CASSQAQGTDTQYF.

A single count supports this clonotype. The chain has TRBV25-1 and TRBJ1-6; D is unresolved. The CDR3 has 13 residues. Germline CDR1 and CDR2: MGHDK and SYGVNS. The V end was cut by 5 bases, the J end by 8 bases, with 10 bases between. The CDR3 protein is CASSWKKDSPLHF. CDR3 sequence (DNA): TGTGCCAGCAGTTGGAAAAAGGATTCACCCCTCCACTTT.

This clonotype was seen at least ten times. This sequence joins TRBV2 and TRBJ2-1; 8 bases fit TRBD2. J lost 6 bases, V lost 4 bases, and 11 bases had no gene match. Germline CDR1 SNHLY, CDR2 FYNNEI. The CDR3 totals 16 residues. The CDR3 here is CASSVGATGTSNEQFF. CDR3 DNA sequence: TGTGCCAGCAGTGTCGGGGCCACCGGGACTAGCAATGAGCAGTTCTTC.

A note on this clonotype: This could be a read error, since a much larger clone is one nucleotide away. The chain employs TRBV11-2 and TRBJ2-1, with a possible D match to TRBD2 (6 bases). Germline V gives CDR1 SGHAT, CDR2 FQNNGV. The CDR3 runs to 16 residues. CDR3 region: CTSSLDRGNSYNEQFF. The CDR3, as DNA: TGTACCAGCAGCTTAGATCGGGGGAATTCCTACAATGAGCAGTTCTTC.

This clonotype was observed a few times. CDR3 region: CASSLGLHYEQYF. The CDR3 nucleotides read TGCGCCAGCAGCCTGGGACTCCATTACGAGCAGTACTTC. V is TRBV4-1 and J is TRBJ2-7; TRBD2 is a possible D gene (6 bases). The CDR3 loop spans 13 amino acids. Deletions cut 4 bases from V and 4 bases from J, with 11 bases between. Germline V lookup: CDR1 MGHRA, CDR2 YSYEKL.

This clonotype has more than one count but fewer than ten. This CDR3 is missing its conserved last phenylalanine or tryptophan, likely due to a read error. The chain carries TRBV5-5 and TRBJ2-1; 10 nucleotides line up with TRBD1. The junction had 7 bases not matched to a gene; V was cut back by 6 bases and J by 4 bases. The CDR3 runs 15 residues. Germline V gene sequence: CDR1 SGHKS, CDR2 YYEKEE (reference sequence). Here the CDR3 reads CASKLDRGPYNEQFY. Here the CDR3 DNA reads TGTGCCAGCAAGCTCGACAGGGGGCCATACAATGAGCAGTTCTAC.

This CDR3 is CASSLALAGLNTGELFF. In nucleotides, the CDR3 is TGTGCCAGCAGCTTAGCACTAGCGGGTTTGAACACCGGGGAGCTGTTTTTT. This chain joins TRBV7-9 and TRBJ2-2; the match to TRBD2 covers 9 bases. The V gene end was trimmed by 0 bases and the J gene end by 1 base; junction bases not matched to a gene: 3. The CDR3 has 17 residues. Germline lookup yields CDR1 SEHNR and CDR2 FQNEAQ (reference sequence).

This clonotype was detected many times. The chain links TRBV11-1 to TRBJ2-7; no firm D call. V was pared by 4 bases and J by 3 bases, with 16 bases between. Per the germline V gene, CDR1 is SGHAT and CDR2 is FQDESV (reference sequence). The CDR3 is 15 amino acids. CDR3 in DNA: TGTGCCAGCAGCTCCACTGGCTTTCGGAACTACGAGCAGTACTTC. It translates to CASSSTGFRNYEQYF. The variable domain in full, with the rest retrieved from reference TRBV11-1 and TRBJ2-7, is EAEVAQSPRYKITEKSQAVAFWCDPISGHATLYWYRQILGQGPELLVQFQDESVVDDSQLPKDRFSAERLKGVDSTLKIQPAELGDSAMYLCASSSTGFRNYEQYFGPGTRLTVT.

This clonotype has at least ten counts. The chain combines TRBV6-6 with TRBJ2-3; 8 bases are shared with TRBD2. Germline CDR1 reads MNHNY; CDR2 reads SVGAGI (reference sequence). The CDR3 consists of 19 residues. J was trimmed by 0 bases and V by 2 bases; bases with no gene match: 13. This chain's CDR3 is CASSYPRSGSGGSTDTQYF. DNA for the CDR3: TGTGCCAGCAGTTACCCGAGGTCGGGGAGCGGGGGTAGCACAGATACGCAGTATTTT.

This clonotype has a handful of counts. The gene calls are TRBV7-8 and TRBJ2-3; 10 bases map to TRBD2. Germline CDR1 reads SGHVS; CDR2 reads FQNEAQ. The V segment lost 4 bases and the J segment 7 bases; nucleotides outside the gene matches: 11. This CDR3 is built from 16 residues. Here the CDR3 DNA reads TGTGCCAGCAGCTCCCTACTCTCTAGCGGGAGAAATACGCAGTATTTT. It specifies CASSSLLSSGRNTQYF.

This clonotype was counted at least ten times. This chain uses TRBV6-1 with TRBJ2-7; a weak D match, TRBD1 (6 bases). The CDR3 covers 17 residues. Trimming shortened V by 6 bases and J by 3 bases, and 24 bases separated the two germline ends. Per the germline V gene, CDR1 is MNHNS and CDR2 is SASEGT. In nucleotides, the CDR3 is TGTGCCAGCAGGGGACAAGCGAGTTTACGCCCCAGCTACGAGCAGTACTTC. As protein: CASRGQASLRPSYEQYF.

Many counts were recorded for this clonotype. The V call is TRBV11-3, the J call TRBJ1-5; tentatively, D is TRBD1 (5 bases). CDR1 is SGHNT and CDR2 is YENEEA in the germline V gene. The CDR3 sequence is 14 residues long. CDR3 residues: CGGRGTRNNQPQHF. Here the CDR3 DNA reads TGTGGGGGACGCGGCACGAGGAACAATCAGCCCCAGCATTTT.

In this sample, this clonotype turned up many times. The J gene is TRBJ1-5, the V gene TRBV30; D gene uncertain. The ends were cut back, 0 bases at V and 1 base at J, with 10 bases in the middle. From germline, CDR1 is GTSNPN and CDR2 SVGIG (reference sequence). The CDR3 runs to 15 residues. The CDR3 region has the DNA TGTGCCTGGAGTGTGGACGGGCGCAGCAATCAGCCCCAGCATTTT. It encodes CAWSVDGRSNQPQHF.

This clonotype has at least ten counts. The rearrangement links TRBV20-1 to TRBJ2-1; D is unclear. This CDR3 is built from 11 residues. Germline lookup yields CDR1 DFQATT and CDR2 SNEGSKA (reference sequence). The germline V and J ends were trimmed by 0 bases and 7 bases, with 4 bases remaining between them. CDR3 nucleotide sequence: TGCAGTGCTAGAGAACCAAATGAGCAGTTCTTC. Residues: CSAREPNEQFF.

This clonotype occurred many times. V usage is TRBV30 and J usage is TRBJ2-7, with TRBD1 matching 7 bases. The ends lost 1 base at V and 4 bases at J; junction bases unmatched: 7. In germline, CDR1 is GTSNPN, CDR2 SVGIG (reference sequence). This CDR3 contains 14 residues. The CDR3 spells CAWSGQGFEYEQYF. As DNA, the CDR3 is TGTGCCTGGAGTGGACAGGGTTTTGAGTACGAGCAGTACTTC. Full variable domain (remainder filled in from reference TRBV30 and TRBJ2-7): SQTIHQWPATLVQPVGSPLSLECTVEGTSNPNLYWYRQAAGRGLQLLFYSVGIGQISSEVPQNLSASRPQDRQFILSSKKLLLSDSGFYLCAWSGQGFEYEQYFGPGTRLTVT.

V and J are TRBV12-3 or TRBV12-4 and TRBJ2-3; the D gene is possibly TRBD1 (5 bases). This CDR3 has 14 residues. V was pared by 7 bases and J by 2 bases, with 13 bases between. In DNA, the CDR3 is TGTGCCAGCACCGACAGCTTTTTCACAGATACGCAGTATTTT. It codes for CASTDSFFTDTQYF.

This clonotype was detected ten times or more. This chain connects TRBV29-1 to TRBJ2-3; D gene ambiguous. The CDR3 spans 12 residues. CDR1 is SQVTM and CDR2 is ANQGSEA in the germline V gene. Between the trimmed V and J ends, which lost 6 bases and 4 bases, there was a span of 11 bases. The CDR3 reads CSVTRAPDTQYF. The CDR3 bases are TGCAGCGTGACCCGGGCTCCAGATACGCAGTATTTT.

This clonotype was picked up many times. The J gene is TRBJ2-5, the V gene TRBV5-6; no reliable D call. V lost 4 bases, J lost 2 bases, and 15 bases lay in between. This CDR3 has 15 amino acids. Germline lookup yields CDR1 SGHDT and CDR2 YYEEEE. The DNA of the CDR3 is TGTGCCAGCAGCCCACGGTCTTCGGTGCAAGAGACCCAGTACTTC. Residues: CASSPRSSVQETQYF.

The chain uses TRBV6-2 or TRBV6-3 and TRBJ2-3; 10 nucleotides match TRBD1. The CDR3 spans 13 residues. Germline V gene data show CDR1 as MNHEY and CDR2 as SVGEGT. With V trimmed by 9 bases and J by 3 bases, 3 bases remained unmatched. The CDR3 DNA sequence: TGTGCCAGGGGGACAGGGGATACAGATACGCAGTATTTT. Protein: CARGTGDTDTQYF.

This clonotype was counted ten times or more. The V gene is TRBV4-1, the J gene TRBJ1-6; 8 bases are a match to TRBD1. V gave up 0 bases and J gave up 7 bases; unmatched junction bases: 2. The CDR3 spans 15 residues. The germline V gene has CDR1 MGHRA and CDR2 YSYEKL. The CDR3 bases are TGCGCCAGCAGCCAAGAAACAGGGGGAAATTCACCCCTCCACTTT. Translating it yields CASSQETGGNSPLHF.

The chain joins TRBV6-6 to TRBJ2-6; TRBD1 agrees at 10 bases. Germline lookup yields CDR1 MNHNY and CDR2 SVGAGI (reference sequence). The length of the CDR3 is 16 residues. V dropped 8 bases and J dropped 3; count of bases not matched to a gene: 7. CDR3 coding DNA: TGTGCCAGCTCCGGGACAGGGGTATATGGGGCCAACGTCCTGACTTTC. Its translation is CASSGTGVYGANVLTF.

In this sample, this clonotype turned up many times. V usage is TRBV6-6 and J usage is TRBJ1-2; D remains unclear. CDR1 and CDR2 from the germline V gene are MNHNY and SVGAGI (reference sequence). The CDR3 runs 11 residues. The V gene lost 6 bases and the J gene lost 10 bases, with 12 bases spanning the gap. The CDR3 DNA reads TGTGCCAGCAGGGAGGGTGTCGCCTACACCTTC. Translated: CASREGVAYTF.